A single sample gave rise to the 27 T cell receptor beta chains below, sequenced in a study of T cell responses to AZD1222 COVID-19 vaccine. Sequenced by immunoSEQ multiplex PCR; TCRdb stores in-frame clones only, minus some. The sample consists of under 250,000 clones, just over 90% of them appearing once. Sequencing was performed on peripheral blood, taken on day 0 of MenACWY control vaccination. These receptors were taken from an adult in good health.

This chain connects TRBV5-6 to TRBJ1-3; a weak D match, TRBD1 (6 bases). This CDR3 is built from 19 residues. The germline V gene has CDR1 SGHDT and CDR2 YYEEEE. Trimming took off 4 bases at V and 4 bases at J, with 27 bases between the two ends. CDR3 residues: CASSRGPNTGLRYGNTIYF. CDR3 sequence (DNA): TGTGCCAGCAGCCGGGGGCCAAATACTGGCCTGCGTTACGGAAACACCATATATTTT. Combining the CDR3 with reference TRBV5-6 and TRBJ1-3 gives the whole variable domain DAGVTQSPTHLIKTRGQQVTLRCSPKSGHDTVSWYQQALGQGPQFIFQYYEEEERQRGNFPDRFSGHQFPNYSSELNVNALLLGDSALYLCASSRGPNTGLRYGNTIYFGEGSWLTVV.

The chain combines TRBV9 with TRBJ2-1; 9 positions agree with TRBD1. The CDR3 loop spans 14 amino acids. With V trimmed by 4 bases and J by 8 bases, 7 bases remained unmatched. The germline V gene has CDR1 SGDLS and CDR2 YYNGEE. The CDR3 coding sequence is TGTGCCAGCAGCATCCAGGACAGGGGCCATGAGCAGTTCTTC. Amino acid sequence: CASSIQDRGHEQFF.

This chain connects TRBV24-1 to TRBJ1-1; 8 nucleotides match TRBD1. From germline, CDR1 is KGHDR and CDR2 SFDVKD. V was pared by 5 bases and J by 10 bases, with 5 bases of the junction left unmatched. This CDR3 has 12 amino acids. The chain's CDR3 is CATSAETGVAFF. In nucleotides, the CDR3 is TGTGCCACCAGTGCGGAGACAGGGGTAGCTTTCTTT.

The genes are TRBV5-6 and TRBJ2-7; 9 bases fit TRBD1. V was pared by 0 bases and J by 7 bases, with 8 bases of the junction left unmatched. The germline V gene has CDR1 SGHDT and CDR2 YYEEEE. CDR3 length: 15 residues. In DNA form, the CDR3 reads TGTGCCAGCAGCTTGGGCGGGACAGGGAGTCGGGAGCAGTACTTC. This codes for CASSLGGTGSREQYF.

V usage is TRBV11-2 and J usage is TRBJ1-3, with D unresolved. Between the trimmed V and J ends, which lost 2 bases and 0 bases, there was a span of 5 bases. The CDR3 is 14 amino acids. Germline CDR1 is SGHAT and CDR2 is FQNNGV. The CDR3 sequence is CASSLMPSGNTIYF. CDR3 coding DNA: TGTGCCAGCAGCTTAATGCCCTCTGGAAACACCATATATTTT.

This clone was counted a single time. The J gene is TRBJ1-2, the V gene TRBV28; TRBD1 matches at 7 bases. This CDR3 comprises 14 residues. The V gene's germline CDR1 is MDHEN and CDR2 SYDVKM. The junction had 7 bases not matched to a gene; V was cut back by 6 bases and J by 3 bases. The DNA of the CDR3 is TGTGCCAGCAGCAGAGGGGGCGCACACTATGGCTACACCTTC. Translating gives CASSRGGAHYGYTF.

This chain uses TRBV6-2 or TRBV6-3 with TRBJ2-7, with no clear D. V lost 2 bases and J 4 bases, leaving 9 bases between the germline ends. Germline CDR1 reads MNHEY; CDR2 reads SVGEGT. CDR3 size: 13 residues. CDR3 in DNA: TGTGCCAGCAGTTACGGCAGAAGGTACGAGCAGTACTTC. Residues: CASSYGRRYEQYF.

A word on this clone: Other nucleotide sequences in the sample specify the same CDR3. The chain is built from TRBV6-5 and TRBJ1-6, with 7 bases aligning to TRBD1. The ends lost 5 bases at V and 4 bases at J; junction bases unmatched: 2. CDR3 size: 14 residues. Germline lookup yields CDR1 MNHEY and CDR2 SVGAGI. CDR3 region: CASSRDRYNSPLHF. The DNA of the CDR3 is TGTGCCAGCAGTAGGGACAGATATAATTCACCCCTCCACTTT.

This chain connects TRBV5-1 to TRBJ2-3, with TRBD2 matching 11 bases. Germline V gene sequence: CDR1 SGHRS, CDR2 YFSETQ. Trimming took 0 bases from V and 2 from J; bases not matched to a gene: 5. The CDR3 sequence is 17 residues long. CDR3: CASSLAASGGFTDTQYF. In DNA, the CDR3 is TGCGCCAGCAGCTTGGCCGCTAGCGGGGGGTTCACAGATACGCAGTATTTT.

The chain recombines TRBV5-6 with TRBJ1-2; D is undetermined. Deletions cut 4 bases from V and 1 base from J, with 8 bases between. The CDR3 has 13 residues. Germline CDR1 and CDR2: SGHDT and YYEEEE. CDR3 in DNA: TGTGCCAGCAGCCCGGACGGTAACTATGGCTACACCTTC. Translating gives CASSPDGNYGYTF.

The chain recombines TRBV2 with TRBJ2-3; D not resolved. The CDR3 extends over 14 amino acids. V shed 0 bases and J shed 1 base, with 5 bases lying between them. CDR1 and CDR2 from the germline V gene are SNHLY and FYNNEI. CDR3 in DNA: TGTGCCAGCAGTGAAGCCCTAGGCACAGATACGCAGTATTTT. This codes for CASSEALGTDTQYF.

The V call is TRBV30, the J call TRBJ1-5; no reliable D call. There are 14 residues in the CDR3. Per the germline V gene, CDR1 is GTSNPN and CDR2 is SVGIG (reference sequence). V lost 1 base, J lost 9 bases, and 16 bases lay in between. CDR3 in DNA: TGTGCCTGGAGTGACCCCACGGTTGTTTGGCCCCAGCATTTT. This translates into CAWSDPTVVWPQHF.

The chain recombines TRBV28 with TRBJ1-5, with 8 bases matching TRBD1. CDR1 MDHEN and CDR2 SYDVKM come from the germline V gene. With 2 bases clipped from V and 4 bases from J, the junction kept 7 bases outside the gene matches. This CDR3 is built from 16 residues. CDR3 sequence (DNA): TGTGCCAGCAGTTTACCGAGACAGGGGAGAAATCAGCCCCAGCATTTT. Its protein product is CASSLPRQGRNQPQHF.

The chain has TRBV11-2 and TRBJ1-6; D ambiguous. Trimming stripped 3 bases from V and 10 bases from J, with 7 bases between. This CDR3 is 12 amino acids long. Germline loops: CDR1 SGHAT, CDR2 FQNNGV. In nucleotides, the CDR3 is TGTGCCAGCAGCTTTAGCTGGTCACCCCTCCACTTT. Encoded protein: CASSFSWSPLHF.

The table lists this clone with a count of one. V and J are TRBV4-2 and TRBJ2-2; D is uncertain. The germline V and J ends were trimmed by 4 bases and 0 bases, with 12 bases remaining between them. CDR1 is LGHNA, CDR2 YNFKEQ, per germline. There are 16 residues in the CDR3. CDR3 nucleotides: TGTGCCAGCAGCCGAGACCACATCGCGAACACCGGGGAGCTGTTTTTT. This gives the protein CASSRDHIANTGELFF.

This CDR3 is CASSLPSGQSNEKLFF. The CDR3 nucleotides are TGCGCCAGCAGCTTGCCCTCCGGACAGAGTAATGAAAAACTGTTTTTT. The V gene is TRBV5-1, the J gene TRBJ1-4, with D possibly being TRBD1 (6 bases). This CDR3 has 16 amino acids. The germline CDR1 and CDR2 sequences are SGHRS and YFSETQ. The V end was cut by 1 base, the J end by 4 bases, with 14 bases between. The full variable domain, with the rest looked up from reference TRBV5-1 and TRBJ1-4, is KAGVTQTPRYLIKTRGQQVTLSCSPISGHRSVSWYQQTPGQGLQFLFEYFSETQRNKGNFPGRFSGRQFSNSRSEMNVSTLELGDSALYLCASSLPSGQSNEKLFFGSGTQLSVL.

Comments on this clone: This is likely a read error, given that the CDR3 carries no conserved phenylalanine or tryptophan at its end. The CDR3 protein is CASSYSGGYGYTL. In DNA form, the CDR3 reads TGTGCCAGCAGTTACTCCGGCGGGTATGGCTACACCCTC. The chain has TRBV6-5 and TRBJ1-2; no clear D. This CDR3 contains 13 residues. V was shortened by 0 bases and J by 5 bases, with 7 bases between the two germline ends. Germline lookup yields CDR1 MNHEY and CDR2 SVGAGI.

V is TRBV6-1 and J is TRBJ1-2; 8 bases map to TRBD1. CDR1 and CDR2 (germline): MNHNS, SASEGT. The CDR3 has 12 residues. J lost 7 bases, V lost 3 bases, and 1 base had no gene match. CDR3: CASSDQGAGYTF. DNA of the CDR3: TGTGCCAGCAGTGATCAGGGGGCTGGCTACACCTTC.

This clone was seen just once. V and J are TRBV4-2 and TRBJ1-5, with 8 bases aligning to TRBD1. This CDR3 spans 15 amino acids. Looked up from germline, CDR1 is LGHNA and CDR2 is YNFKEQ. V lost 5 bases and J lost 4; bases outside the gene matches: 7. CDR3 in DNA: TGTGCCAGCAGCTGGGGACAGGCACAGAATCAGCCCCAGCATTTT. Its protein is CASSWGQAQNQPQHF.

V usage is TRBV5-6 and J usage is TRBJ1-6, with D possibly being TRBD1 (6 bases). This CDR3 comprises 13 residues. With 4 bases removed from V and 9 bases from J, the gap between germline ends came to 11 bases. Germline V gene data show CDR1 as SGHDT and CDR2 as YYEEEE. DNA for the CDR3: TGTGCCAGCAGCGTGGCCAGGGGTTCACCCCTCCACTTT. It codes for CASSVARGSPLHF.

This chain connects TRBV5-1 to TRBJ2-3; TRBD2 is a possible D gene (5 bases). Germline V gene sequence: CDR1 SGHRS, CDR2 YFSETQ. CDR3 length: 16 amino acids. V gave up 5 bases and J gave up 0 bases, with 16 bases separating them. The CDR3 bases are TGCGCCAGCAGTGTGAGTCCTAGCAGAAGCACAGATACGCAGTATTTT. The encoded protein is CASSVSPSRSTDTQYF.

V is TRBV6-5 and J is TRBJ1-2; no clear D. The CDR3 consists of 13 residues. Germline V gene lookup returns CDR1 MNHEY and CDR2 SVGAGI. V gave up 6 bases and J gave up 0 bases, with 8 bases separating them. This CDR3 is CASRAGSNYGYTF. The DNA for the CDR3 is TGTGCCAGCAGGGCAGGATCTAACTATGGCTACACCTTC.

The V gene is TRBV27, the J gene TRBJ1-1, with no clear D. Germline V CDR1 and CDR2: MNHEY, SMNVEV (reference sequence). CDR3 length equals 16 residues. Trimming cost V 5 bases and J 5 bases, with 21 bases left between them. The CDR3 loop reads CASSNDGAPRGTEAFF. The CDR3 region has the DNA TGTGCCAGCAGTAACGACGGCGCCCCTCGTGGGACTGAAGCTTTCTTT.

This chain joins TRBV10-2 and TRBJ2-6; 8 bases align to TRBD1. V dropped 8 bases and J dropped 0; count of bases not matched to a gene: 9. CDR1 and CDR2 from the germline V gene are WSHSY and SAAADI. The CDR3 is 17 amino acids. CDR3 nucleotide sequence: TGCGCCAGCTTGAAGGACAGGGCCATCTCTGGGGCCAACGTCCTGACTTTC. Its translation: CASLKDRAISGANVLTF.

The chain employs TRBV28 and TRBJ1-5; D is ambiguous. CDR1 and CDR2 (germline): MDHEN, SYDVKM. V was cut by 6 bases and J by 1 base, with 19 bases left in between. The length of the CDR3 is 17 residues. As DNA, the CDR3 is TGTGCCAGCAGGTCTTTATCGGCCTACCGGAGCAATCAGCCCCAGCATTTT. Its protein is CASRSLSAYRSNQPQHF.

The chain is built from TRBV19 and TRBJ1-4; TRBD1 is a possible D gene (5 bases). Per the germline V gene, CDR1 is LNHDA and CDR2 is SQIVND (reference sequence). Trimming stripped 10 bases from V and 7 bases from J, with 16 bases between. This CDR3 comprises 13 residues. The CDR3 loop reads CATEYRRGEKLFF. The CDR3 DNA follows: TGTGCCACCGAATACAGAAGGGGTGAAAAACTGTTTTTT.

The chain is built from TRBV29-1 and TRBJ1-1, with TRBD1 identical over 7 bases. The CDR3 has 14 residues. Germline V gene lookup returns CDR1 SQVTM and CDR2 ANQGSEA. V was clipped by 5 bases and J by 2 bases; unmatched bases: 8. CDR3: CSVLLQGRNTEAFF. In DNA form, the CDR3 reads TGCAGCGTTCTACTACAGGGGCGAAACACTGAAGCTTTCTTT.